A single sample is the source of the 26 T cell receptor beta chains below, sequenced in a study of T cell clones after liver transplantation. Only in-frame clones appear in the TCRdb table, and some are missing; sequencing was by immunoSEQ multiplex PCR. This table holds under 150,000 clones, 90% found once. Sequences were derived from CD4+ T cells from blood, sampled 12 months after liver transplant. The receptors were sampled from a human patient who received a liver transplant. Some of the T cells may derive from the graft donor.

The CDR3 DNA follows: TGTGCCAGCAGTCTAGAGGGAGCTCGGTACGAGCAGTACTTC. Protein sequence: CASSLEGARYEQYF. This chain connects TRBV2 to TRBJ2-7, with a weak D call TRBD2 (5 bases). The V end lost 5 bases, the J end lost 4 bases, and 15 bases lay between the germline ends. Germline V gene data show CDR1 as SNHLY and CDR2 as FYNNEI. This CDR3 is 14 amino acids long.

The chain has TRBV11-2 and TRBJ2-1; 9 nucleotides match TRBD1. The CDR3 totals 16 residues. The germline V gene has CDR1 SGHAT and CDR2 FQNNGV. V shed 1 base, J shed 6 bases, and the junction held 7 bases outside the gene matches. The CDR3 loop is CASSLVGTGMINEQFF. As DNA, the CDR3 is TGTGCCAGCAGCTTAGTGGGGACAGGGATGATCAATGAGCAGTTCTTC.

The CDR3 region is CASSPGQGTLGEQYF. The CDR3, as DNA: TGTGCCAGCTCACCGGGACAGGGGACCCTTGGAGAGCAGTACTTC. V is TRBV18 and J is TRBJ2-7, with 10 bases that match TRBD1. CDR1 is KGHSH and CDR2 is LQKENI in the germline V gene. V shed 3 bases, J shed 7 bases, and the junction held 9 bases outside the gene matches. The CDR3 contains 15 residues.

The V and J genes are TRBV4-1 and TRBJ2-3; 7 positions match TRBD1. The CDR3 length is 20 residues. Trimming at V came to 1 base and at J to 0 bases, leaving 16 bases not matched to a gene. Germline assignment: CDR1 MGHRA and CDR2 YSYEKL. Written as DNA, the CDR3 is TGCGCCAGCAGCCAAGCCCCCCCCGGCAGGGGGTTAGGCAGCACAGATACGCAGTATTTT. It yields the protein CASSQAPPGRGLGSTDTQYF.

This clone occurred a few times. The CDR3 sequence is CASSIGFGGGYTF. CDR3 DNA: TGTGCCAGTAGTATAGGGTTTGGCGGTGGCTACACCTTC. The chain is built from TRBV19 and TRBJ1-2; D is uncertain. Germline V gene sequence: CDR1 LNHDA, CDR2 SQIVND (reference sequence). Trimming took 1 base from V and 7 from J, leaving 10 bases between them. The CDR3 sequence is 13 residues long.

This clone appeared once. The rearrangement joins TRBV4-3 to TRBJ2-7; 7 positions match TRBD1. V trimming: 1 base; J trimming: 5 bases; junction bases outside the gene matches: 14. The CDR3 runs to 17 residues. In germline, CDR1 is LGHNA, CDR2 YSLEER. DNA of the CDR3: TGCGCCAGCAGCCAAGTCCCCCCCTCTACAGGGGCCCACGAGCAGTACTTC. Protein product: CASSQVPPSTGAHEQYF.

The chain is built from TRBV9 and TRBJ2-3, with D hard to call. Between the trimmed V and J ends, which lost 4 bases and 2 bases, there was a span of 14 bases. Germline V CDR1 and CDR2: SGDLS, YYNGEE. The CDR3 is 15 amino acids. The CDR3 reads CASSLNPDLTDTQYF. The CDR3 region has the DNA TGTGCCAGCAGCCTTAACCCGGACCTCACAGATACGCAGTATTTT.

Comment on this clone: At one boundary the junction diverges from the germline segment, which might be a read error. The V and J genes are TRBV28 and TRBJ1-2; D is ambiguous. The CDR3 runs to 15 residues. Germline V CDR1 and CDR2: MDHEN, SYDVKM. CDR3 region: CASSYPEARNSGYTF. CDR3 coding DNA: TGTGCCAGCAGTTACCCCGAGGCCAGGAACTCTGGCTACACCTTC.

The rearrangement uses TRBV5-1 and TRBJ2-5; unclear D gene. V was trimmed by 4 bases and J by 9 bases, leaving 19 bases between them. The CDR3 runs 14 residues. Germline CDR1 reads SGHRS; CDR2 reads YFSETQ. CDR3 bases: TGCGCCAGCAGCCTAACAACTACGATCGGGCCCCAGTACTTC. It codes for CASSLTTTIGPQYF.

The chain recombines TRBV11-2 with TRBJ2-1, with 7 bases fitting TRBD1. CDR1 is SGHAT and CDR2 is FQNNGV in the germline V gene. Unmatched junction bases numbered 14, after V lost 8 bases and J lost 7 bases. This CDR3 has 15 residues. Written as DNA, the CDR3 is TGTGCCAGCGGGGCGATTCGGGACAGACTAAATGAGCAGTTCTTC. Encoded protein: CASGAIRDRLNEQFF.

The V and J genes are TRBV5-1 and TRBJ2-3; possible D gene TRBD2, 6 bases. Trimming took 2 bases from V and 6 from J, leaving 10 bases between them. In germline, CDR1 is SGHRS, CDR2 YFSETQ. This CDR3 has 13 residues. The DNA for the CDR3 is TGCGCCAGCAGCTTTTCTGGAGGGGATACGCAGTATTTT. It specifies CASSFSGGDTQYF.

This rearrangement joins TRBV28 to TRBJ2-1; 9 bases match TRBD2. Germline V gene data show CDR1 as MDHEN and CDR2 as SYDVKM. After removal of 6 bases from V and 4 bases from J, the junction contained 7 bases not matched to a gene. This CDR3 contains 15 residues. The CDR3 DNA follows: TGTGCCAGCAGAGGGCTAGCGGGGATTTACAATGAGCAGTTCTTC. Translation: CASRGLAGIYNEQFF.

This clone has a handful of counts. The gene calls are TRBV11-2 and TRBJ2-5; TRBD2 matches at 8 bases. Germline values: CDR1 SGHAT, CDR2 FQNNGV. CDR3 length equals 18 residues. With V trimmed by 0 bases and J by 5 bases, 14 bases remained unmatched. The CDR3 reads CASSLDMGRSGSSETQYF. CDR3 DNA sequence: TGTGCCAGCAGCTTAGATATGGGTCGAAGCGGGAGTAGTGAGACCCAGTACTTC.

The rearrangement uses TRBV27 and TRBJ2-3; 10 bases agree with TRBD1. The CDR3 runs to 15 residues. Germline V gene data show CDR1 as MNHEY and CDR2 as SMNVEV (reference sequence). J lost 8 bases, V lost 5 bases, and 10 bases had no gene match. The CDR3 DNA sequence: TGTGCCAGCAGTCCTCCTGGGACAGGGGTGGGTACGCAGTATTTT. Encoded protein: CASSPPGTGVGTQYF.

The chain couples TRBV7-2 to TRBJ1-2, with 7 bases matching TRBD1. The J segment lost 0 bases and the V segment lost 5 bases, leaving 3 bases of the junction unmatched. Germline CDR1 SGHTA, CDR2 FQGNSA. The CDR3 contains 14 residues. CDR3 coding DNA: TGTGCCAGCAGCCAGGGGACAGCTAACTATGGCTACACCTTC. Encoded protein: CASSQGTANYGYTF.

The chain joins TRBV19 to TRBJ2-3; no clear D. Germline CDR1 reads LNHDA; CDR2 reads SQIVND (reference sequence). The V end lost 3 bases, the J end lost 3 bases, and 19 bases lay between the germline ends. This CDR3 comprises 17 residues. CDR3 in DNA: TGTGCCAGTAGTATTGCTCTCCCGGGCAAATCGACAGATACGCAGTATTTT. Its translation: CASSIALPGKSTDTQYF.

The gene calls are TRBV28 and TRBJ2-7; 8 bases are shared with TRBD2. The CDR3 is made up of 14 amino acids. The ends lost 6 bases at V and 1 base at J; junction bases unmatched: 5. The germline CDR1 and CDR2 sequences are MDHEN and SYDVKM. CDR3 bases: TGTGCCAGCAGCAGGACTAGCCCTTCCTACGAGCAGTACTTC. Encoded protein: CASSRTSPSYEQYF.

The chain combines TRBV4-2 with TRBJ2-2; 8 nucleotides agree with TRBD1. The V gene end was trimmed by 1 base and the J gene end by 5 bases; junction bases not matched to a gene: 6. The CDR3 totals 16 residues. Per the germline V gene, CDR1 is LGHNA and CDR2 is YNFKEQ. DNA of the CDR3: TGTGCCAGCAGCCAAGGAGCAGGGGGCCATACCGGGGAGCTGTTTTTT. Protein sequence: CASSQGAGGHTGELFF.

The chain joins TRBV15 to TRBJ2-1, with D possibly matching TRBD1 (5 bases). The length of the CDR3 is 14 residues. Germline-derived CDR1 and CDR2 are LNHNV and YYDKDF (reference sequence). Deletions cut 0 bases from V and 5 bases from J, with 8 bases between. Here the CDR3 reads CATSRDRTHNEQFF. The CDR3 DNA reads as TGTGCCACCAGCAGAGATAGGACACACAATGAGCAGTTCTTC. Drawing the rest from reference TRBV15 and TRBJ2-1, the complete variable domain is DAMVIQNPRYQVTQFGKPVTLSCSQTLNHNVMYWYQQKSSQAPKLLFHYYDKDFNNEADTPDNFQSRRPNTSFCFLDIRSPGLGDTAMYLCATSRDRTHNEQFFGPGTRLTVL.

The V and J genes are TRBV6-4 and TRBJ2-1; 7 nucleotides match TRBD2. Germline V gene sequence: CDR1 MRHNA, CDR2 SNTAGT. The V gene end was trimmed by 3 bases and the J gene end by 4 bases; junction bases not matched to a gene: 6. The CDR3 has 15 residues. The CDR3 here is CASSEEGGRYNEQFF. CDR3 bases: TGTGCCAGCAGTGAGGAGGGAGGGAGATACAATGAGCAGTTCTTC.

DNA of the CDR3: TGTGCCAGCAGCCAAGACAGAAATCTACGGGGCACTGAAGCTTTCTTT. Amino acids: CASSQDRNLRGTEAFF. This chain connects TRBV14 to TRBJ1-1; no reliable D call. This CDR3 has 16 residues. Between the trimmed V and J ends, which lost 0 bases and 4 bases, there was a span of 15 bases. Germline CDR1 and CDR2: SGHDN and FVKESK. The whole variable domain, filled in from reference TRBV14 and TRBJ1-1, reads EAGVTQFPSHSVIEKGQTVTLRCDPISGHDNLYWYRRVMGKEIKFLLHFVKESKQDESGMPNNRFLAERTGGTYSTLKVQPAELEDSGVYFCASSQDRNLRGTEAFFGQGTRLTVV.

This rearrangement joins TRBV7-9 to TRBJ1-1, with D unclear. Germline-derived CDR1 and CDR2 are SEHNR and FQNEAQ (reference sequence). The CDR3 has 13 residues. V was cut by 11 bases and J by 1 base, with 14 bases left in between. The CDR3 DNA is TGTGCCGGGTGGACGGAGAAGAACACTGAAGCTTTCTTT. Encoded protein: CAGWTEKNTEAFF.

The DNA for the CDR3 is TGTGCCAGCAGCCTTGGACGGGTGCAGGACACCGGGGAGCTGTTTTTT. Translation: CASSLGRVQDTGELFF. The chain carries TRBV13 and TRBJ2-2; D is unclear. This CDR3 region has 16 residues. The ends were cut back, 5 bases at V and 3 bases at J, with 16 bases in the middle. Germline V lookup: CDR1 PRHDT, CDR2 FYEKMQ (reference sequence). Full variable domain (remainder filled in from reference TRBV13 and TRBJ2-2): AAGVIQSPRHLIKEKRETATLKCYPIPRHDTVYWYQQGPGQDPQFLISFYEKMQSDKGSIPDRFSAQQFSDYHSELNMSSLELGDSALYFCASSLGRVQDTGELFFGEGSRLTVL.

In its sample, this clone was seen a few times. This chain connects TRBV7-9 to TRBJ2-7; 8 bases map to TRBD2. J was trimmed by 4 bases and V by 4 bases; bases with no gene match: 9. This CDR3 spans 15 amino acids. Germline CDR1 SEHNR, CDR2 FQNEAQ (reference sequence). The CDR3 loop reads CASSSVVAGLYEQYF. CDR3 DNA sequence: TGTGCCAGCAGCTCGGTGGTAGCGGGACTATACGAGCAGTACTTC.

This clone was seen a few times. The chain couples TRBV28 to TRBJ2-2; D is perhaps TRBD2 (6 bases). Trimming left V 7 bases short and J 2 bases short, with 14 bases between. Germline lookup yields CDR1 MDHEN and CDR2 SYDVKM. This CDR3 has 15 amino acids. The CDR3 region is CASTPFSGNTGELFF. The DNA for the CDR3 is TGTGCCAGCACCCCCTTTAGCGGAAACACCGGGGAGCTGTTTTTT.

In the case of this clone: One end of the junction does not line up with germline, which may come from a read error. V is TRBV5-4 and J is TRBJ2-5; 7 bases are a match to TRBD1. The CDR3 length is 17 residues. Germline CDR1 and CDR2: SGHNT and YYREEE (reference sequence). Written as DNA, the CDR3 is TGTGCCAGCAGCTTGGTATCGACAGGGACCCTTCAAGCGACCCAGTACTTC. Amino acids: CASSLVSTGTLQATQYF.